The 32 T cell receptor beta chains below were found in one sample sequenced in a study of control samples from healthy donors and cancer patients. Some clones are missing from TCRdb's copy, which holds only in-frame ones; the method was immunoSEQ multiplex PCR. The repertoire includes roughly 88,000 clones, around four fifths of them detected once, and roughly 19% sits in the top ten. The sample taken for sequencing was blood. The receptor set was obtained from a man aged 25-45 years in good health.

The chain is built from TRBV9 and TRBJ2-1; TRBD2 matches at 12 bases. CDR1 is SGDLS and CDR2 is YYNGEE in the germline V gene. This CDR3 spans 17 amino acids. Losses at the gene ends were 3 bases for V and 2 bases for J; bases not matched to a gene: 6. CDR3 residues: CASSGGLAGKTYNEQFF. The CDR3 bases are TGTGCCAGCAGCGGGGGACTAGCGGGCAAAACCTACAATGAGCAGTTCTTC.

This chain uses TRBV9 with TRBJ2-3; 13 bases are shared with TRBD2. The ends lost 0 bases at V and 0 bases at J; junction bases unmatched: 7. This CDR3 is built from 19 residues. Germline V gives CDR1 SGDLS, CDR2 YYNGEE. The CDR3 is CASSVDSRGLAGSTDTQYF. The CDR3 DNA reads as TGTGCCAGCAGCGTAGATAGTAGGGGACTAGCGGGGAGCACAGATACGCAGTATTTT.

The chain joins TRBV5-4 to TRBJ2-5; D gene uncertain. V lost 0 bases, J lost 2 bases, and 5 bases lay in between. The CDR3 is 13 residues long. Germline V CDR1 and CDR2: SGHNT, YYREEE (reference sequence). CDR3 sequence: CASSLDAQETQYF. Written as DNA, the CDR3 is TGTGCCAGCAGCTTGGACGCGCAAGAGACCCAGTACTTC.

The chain employs TRBV27 and TRBJ1-6, with D perhaps matching TRBD1 (5 bases). From germline, CDR1 is MNHEY and CDR2 SMNVEV (reference sequence). The length of the CDR3 is 14 residues. V lost 4 bases and J lost 8, with 12 bases in between. The CDR3 bases are TGTGCCAGCAGTTGGGGGGGAATAGATTCACCCCTCCACTTT. It encodes CASSWGGIDSPLHF.

The chain employs TRBV24-1 and TRBJ1-2; no definite D call. This CDR3 has 11 residues. Trimming removed 0 bases from V and 8 bases from J, with 3 bases in between. Looked up from germline, CDR1 is KGHDR and CDR2 is SFDVKD. The chain's CDR3 is CATSDLGGYTF. The CDR3 DNA sequence: TGTGCCACCAGTGATTTGGGAGGCTACACCTTC.

As for this clone: The same CDR3 is also encoded by other DNA sequences in this sample. The V gene is TRBV7-9, the J gene TRBJ2-3; 7 nucleotides match TRBD2. Trimming at V came to 5 bases and at J to 2 bases, leaving 4 bases not matched to a gene. Germline assignment: CDR1 SEHNR and CDR2 FQNEAQ (reference sequence). CDR3 size: 14 residues. The DNA for the CDR3 is TGTGCCAGCAGCACGAGCGGGAACACAGATACGCAGTATTTT. Amino acid sequence: CASSTSGNTDTQYF.

J is TRBJ2-3 and V is TRBV2; 14 nucleotides line up with TRBD2. Germline V CDR1 and CDR2: SNHLY, FYNNEI. This CDR3 has 14 amino acids. V shed 6 bases and J 7 bases; nucleotides not matched to a gene: 3. The CDR3 region has the DNA TGTGCCAGCAGGGGGACTAGCGGGGGATATACGCAGTATTTT. Translation gives CASRGTSGGYTQYF.

The chain couples TRBV19 to TRBJ1-6; D unclear. V was pared by 1 base and J by 2 bases, with 6 bases between. The CDR3 has 15 residues. Germline V lookup: CDR1 LNHDA, CDR2 SQIVND (reference sequence). The CDR3 coding sequence is TGTGCCAGTAGTATAGTAGGAACCTATAATTCACCCCTCCACTTT. It codes for CASSIVGTYNSPLHF.

The genes are TRBV5-1 and TRBJ2-3; 8 nucleotides agree with TRBD2. The V gene end was trimmed by 4 bases and the J gene end by 6 bases; junction bases not matched to a gene: 10. This CDR3 is 15 amino acids long. Germline values: CDR1 SGHRS, CDR2 YFSETQ. The CDR3 DNA reads as TGCGCCAGCAGCCCAGCGGGGGCCGAGTCCGATACGCAGTATTTT. Amino acids: CASSPAGAESDTQYF. Drawing the rest from reference TRBV5-1 and TRBJ2-3, the complete variable domain is KAGVTQTPRYLIKTRGQQVTLSCSPISGHRSVSWYQQTPGQGLQFLFEYFSETQRNKGNFPGRFSGRQFSNSRSEMNVSTLELGDSALYLCASSPAGAESDTQYFGPGTRLTVL.

The chain links TRBV30 to TRBJ1-2; the D gene is possibly TRBD1 (5 bases). The V gene's germline CDR1 is GTSNPN and CDR2 SVGIG (reference sequence). The CDR3 has 13 amino acids. Trimming cost V 2 bases and J 5 bases, with 12 bases left between them. This CDR3 reads CAWSQWGVYGYTF. CDR3 in DNA: TGTGCCTGGAGTCAATGGGGGGTGTATGGCTACACCTTC. Supplemented by reference TRBV30 and TRBJ1-2, the full variable domain reads SQTIHQWPATLVQPVGSPLSLECTVEGTSNPNLYWYRQAAGRGLQLLFYSVGIGQISSEVPQNLSASRPQDRQFILSSKKLLLSDSGFYLCAWSQWGVYGYTFGSGTRLTVV.

With respect to this clone: At one end, the junction sequence differs from germline, possibly due to a read error. The rearrangement uses TRBV19 and TRBJ1-2; D possibly corresponds to TRBD1 (5 bases). Looked up from germline, CDR1 is LNHDA and CDR2 is SQIVND (reference sequence). CDR3 size: 13 residues. The CDR3 bases are TGTGCAAGTACAAGGGACGGCTACTCTGGCTACACCTTC. This codes for CASTRDGYSGYTF. The full variable domain, with the rest looked up from reference TRBV19 and TRBJ1-2, is DGGITQSPKYLFRKEGQNVTLSCEQNLNHDAMYWYRQDPGQGLRLIYYSQIVNDFQKGDIAEGYSVSREKKESFPLTVTSAQKNPTAFYLCASTRDGYSGYTFGSGTRLTVV.

The chain is built from TRBV21-1 and TRBJ1-3; the table's D gene call, TRBD1, was not cross checked with the DNA. TRBV21-1 corresponds to a pseudogene. The CDR3 has 15 amino acids. The DNA for the CDR3 is TGTGCCAGCAGCAGCAGGGGGAGCTCTGGAAACACCATATATTTT. Protein product: CASSSRGSSGNTIYF.

This clone was recorded once. CDR3 region: CASSENFDYGYTF. The DNA of the CDR3 is TGTGCCAGCAGTGAAAACTTTGACTATGGCTACACCTTC. The chain couples TRBV25-1 to TRBJ1-2, with D hard to call. Germline V lookup: CDR1 MGHDK, CDR2 SYGVNS. V was trimmed by 2 bases and J by 3 bases, leaving 7 bases between them. This CDR3 is 13 amino acids long.

This chain links TRBV2 with TRBJ2-7, with TRBD1 as a possible D gene (6 bases). Deletions cut 3 bases from V and 5 bases from J, with 8 bases between. The length of the CDR3 is 12 residues. The germline V gene encodes CDR1 SNHLY and CDR2 FYNNEI. The CDR3 DNA is TGTGCCAGCAGTGACTACAGGGACGAGCAGTACTTC. This sequence encodes CASSDYRDEQYF.

Here the CDR3 reads CASSLGLAEETQYF. The CDR3 nucleotides read TGTGCCAGCAGCTTAGGACTAGCAGAAGAGACCCAGTACTTC. The V call is TRBV11-2, the J call TRBJ2-5, with 7 bases matching TRBD2. V lost 1 base to trimming and J lost 3 bases; unmatched junction nucleotides: 2. Germline V CDR1 and CDR2: SGHAT, FQNNGV. The length of the CDR3 is 14 residues.

This clone was observed once. This chain uses TRBV5-1 with TRBJ2-6; D gene unclear. Germline assignment: CDR1 SGHRS and CDR2 YFSETQ. This CDR3 is 15 amino acids long. V shed 1 base and J shed 0 bases, with 5 bases lying between them. Here the CDR3 reads CASSLSISGANVLTF. Written as DNA, the CDR3 is TGCGCCAGCAGCTTGTCTATCTCTGGGGCCAACGTCCTGACTTTC.

The V and J genes are TRBV2 and TRBJ2-7; D remains ambiguous. The V end was cut by 3 bases, the J end by 0 bases, with 6 bases between. The CDR3 sequence is 13 residues long. The germline V gene has CDR1 SNHLY and CDR2 FYNNEI. The CDR3 loop is CASSELSSYEQYF. Written as DNA, the CDR3 is TGTGCCAGCAGTGAGCTGAGCTCCTACGAGCAGTACTTC.

The chain has TRBV2 and TRBJ1-4; TRBD1 might be the D (5 bases). Germline lookup yields CDR1 SNHLY and CDR2 FYNNEI. Trimming took off 6 bases at V and 5 bases at J, with 10 bases between the two ends. The CDR3 has 13 residues. CDR3 sequence reads: CASRGGVNEKLFF. CDR3 DNA: TGTGCCAGCAGGGGGGGAGTCAATGAAAAACTGTTTTTT.

This clone was detected only once. One base away lies a much larger clone, so this may be a sequencing read error. Other DNA sequences from this sample encode an identical CDR3 as well. CDR3 amino acids: CASSVGGEGNSPLHF. CDR3 DNA: TGTGCTAGCAGTGTTGGGGGGGAAGGGAATTCACCCCTCCACTTT. This chain joins TRBV6-4 and TRBJ1-6; possibly TRBD1 for D (5 bases). Germline V gene sequence: CDR1 MRHNA, CDR2 SNTAGT. This CDR3 has 15 residues.

The rearrangement uses TRBV5-6 and TRBJ1-1; 7 bases are shared with TRBD1. J gave up 5 bases and V 5 bases, and 6 bases lay outside the gene matches. Germline CDR1 is SGHDT and CDR2 is YYEEEE. The length of the CDR3 is 13 residues. This CDR3 is CASSHTGVTEAFF. In nucleotides, the CDR3 is TGTGCCAGCAGTCATACAGGGGTAACTGAAGCTTTCTTT.

This clone was detected a few times. The rearrangement uses TRBV18 and TRBJ1-1; a weak D match, TRBD1 (6 bases). Germline V gives CDR1 KGHSH, CDR2 LQKENI. The CDR3 is made up of 14 amino acids. The V end was cut by 2 bases, the J end by 1 base, with 8 bases between. CDR3 protein: CASSPTTGNTEAFF. The DNA of the CDR3 is TGTGCCAGCTCACCAACGACAGGGAACACTGAAGCTTTCTTT.

This chain links TRBV18 with TRBJ1-1, with D uncertain. The CDR3 extends over 13 amino acids. Germline V gene data show CDR1 as KGHSH and CDR2 as LQKENI. Trimming removed 0 bases from V and 7 bases from J, with 9 bases in between. The CDR3 DNA is TGTGCCAGCTCACCACCGGTACGACATGAAGCTTTCTTT. It translates to CASSPPVRHEAFF.

The chain combines TRBV5-1 with TRBJ1-2; 8 nucleotides align to TRBD1. CDR1 SGHRS and CDR2 YFSETQ come from the germline V gene. This CDR3 is 13 amino acids long. J gave up 5 bases and V 4 bases, and 4 bases lay outside the gene matches. CDR3 sequence (DNA): TGCGCCAGCAGCCCAGACAGGGGTTATGGCTACACCTTC. Encoded protein: CASSPDRGYGYTF.

V gene TRBV14 combines with J gene TRBJ2-2; 7 bases map to TRBD1. With 8 bases clipped from V and 0 bases from J, the junction kept 3 bases outside the gene matches. The germline V gene encodes CDR1 SGHDN and CDR2 FVKESK. The CDR3 extends over 14 amino acids. The chain's CDR3 is CASLGQTNTGELFF. In nucleotides, the CDR3 is TGTGCCAGCTTGGGACAGACGAACACCGGGGAGCTGTTTTTT.

V and J are TRBV28 and TRBJ1-4; weak D call: TRBD1 (5 bases). V was clipped by 2 bases and J by 4 bases, with 14 bases between them. This CDR3 is 16 amino acids long. CDR1 is MDHEN and CDR2 is SYDVKM in the germline V gene. CDR3: CASSLGASGYNEKLFF. In DNA, the CDR3 is TGTGCCAGCAGTTTAGGGGCTTCGGGGTATAATGAAAAACTGTTTTTT.

V usage is TRBV19 and J usage is TRBJ1-3; weak D call: TRBD1 (6 bases). V lost 7 bases to trimming and J lost 0 bases, with 16 bases between them. The length of the CDR3 is 16 residues. Germline V gene sequence: CDR1 LNHDA, CDR2 SQIVND (reference sequence). CDR3 coding DNA: TGTGCCAGTACCCCGACAGGTCCCAACTCTGGAAACACCATATATTTT. Protein sequence: CASTPTGPNSGNTIYF.

The chain couples TRBV3-1 (or the pseudogene TRBV3-2) to TRBJ2-1; 11 bases align to TRBD2. The CDR3 sequence is 16 residues long. Germline V CDR1 and CDR2: LGHDT, YNNKEL (reference sequence). The junction had 4 bases not matched to a gene; V was cut back by 4 bases and J by 2 bases. The CDR3 nucleotides read TGTGCCAGCAGCCCACCGACTAGCGGGGCCTACAATGAGCAGTTCTTC. It translates to CASSPPTSGAYNEQFF.

The chain joins TRBV4-2 to TRBJ1-1, with D perhaps matching TRBD1 (5 bases). Germline V gives CDR1 LGHNA, CDR2 YNFKEQ. The CDR3 is made up of 15 amino acids. V was pared by 2 bases and J by 0 bases, with 10 bases between. The CDR3 coding sequence is TGTGCCAGCAGCCAATCGGGACGGGTGAACACTGAAGCTTTCTTT. It codes for CASSQSGRVNTEAFF.

The chain is built from TRBV23-1 and TRBJ2-4; D is possibly TRBD2 (5 bases). TRBV23-1 carries the ORF label, with uncertain function. Trimming took off 4 bases at V and 1 base at J, with 17 bases between the two ends. The CDR3 is 17 amino acids. CDR3 in amino acids: CASSLPLAWSAKNIQYF. CDR3 nucleotide sequence: TGCGCCAGCAGTCTCCCCCTAGCTTGGTCCGCCAAAAACATTCAGTACTTC.

The chain joins TRBV5-1 to TRBJ2-7; perhaps TRBD1 as D (5 bases). The CDR3 is made up of 12 amino acids. Germline assignment: CDR1 SGHRS and CDR2 YFSETQ. Deletions cut 2 bases from V and 7 bases from J, with 10 bases between. This CDR3 reads CASSFSPGEQYF. In DNA, the CDR3 is TGCGCCAGCAGCTTTAGCCCAGGGGAGCAGTACTTC.

There are a few counts of this clone. J is TRBJ1-1 and V is TRBV30, with 9 bases that match TRBD1. CDR3 length: 14 amino acids. CDR1 GTSNPN and CDR2 SVGIG come from the germline V gene (reference sequence). V shed 3 bases and J 3 bases; nucleotides not matched to a gene: 5. The CDR3 protein is CAWSLGQGDTEAFF. CDR3 sequence (DNA): TGTGCCTGGAGCTTGGGACAGGGCGACACTGAAGCTTTCTTT.

V is TRBV27 and J is TRBJ1-1; TRBD1 matches at 7 bases. The CDR3 runs to 13 residues. Germline loops: CDR1 MNHEY, CDR2 SMNVEV (reference sequence). V lost 3 bases and J lost 6; bases outside the gene matches: 4. The CDR3 is CASSFSGTAEAFF. CDR3 nucleotide sequence: TGTGCCAGCAGTTTCTCTGGGACAGCTGAAGCTTTCTTT.